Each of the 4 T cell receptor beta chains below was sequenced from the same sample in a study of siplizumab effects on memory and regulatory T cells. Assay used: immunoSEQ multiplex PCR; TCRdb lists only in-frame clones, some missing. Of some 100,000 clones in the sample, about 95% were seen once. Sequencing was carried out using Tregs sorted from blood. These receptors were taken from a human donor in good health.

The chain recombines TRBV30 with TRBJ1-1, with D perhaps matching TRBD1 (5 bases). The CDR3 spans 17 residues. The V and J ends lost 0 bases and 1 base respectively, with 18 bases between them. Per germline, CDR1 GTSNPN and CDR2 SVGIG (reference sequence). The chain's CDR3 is CAWSVPRGSLGNTEAFF. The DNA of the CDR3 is TGTGCCTGGAGTGTACCAAGGGGATCCCTGGGGAACACTGAAGCTTTCTTT.

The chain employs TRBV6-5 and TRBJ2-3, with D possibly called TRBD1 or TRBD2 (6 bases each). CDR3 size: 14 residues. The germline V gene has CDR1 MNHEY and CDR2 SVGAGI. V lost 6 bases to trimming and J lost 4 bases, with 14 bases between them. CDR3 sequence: CASSPRGVADTQYF. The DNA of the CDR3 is TGTGCCAGCAGCCCAAGGGGGGTAGCAGATACGCAGTATTTT.

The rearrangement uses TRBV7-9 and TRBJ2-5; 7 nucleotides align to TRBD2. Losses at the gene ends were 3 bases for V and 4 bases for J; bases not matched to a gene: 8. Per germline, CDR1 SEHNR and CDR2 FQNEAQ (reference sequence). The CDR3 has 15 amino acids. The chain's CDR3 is CASSFSGLTGETQYF. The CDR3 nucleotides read TGTGCCAGCAGCTTTTCGGGACTAACTGGAGAGACCCAGTACTTC.

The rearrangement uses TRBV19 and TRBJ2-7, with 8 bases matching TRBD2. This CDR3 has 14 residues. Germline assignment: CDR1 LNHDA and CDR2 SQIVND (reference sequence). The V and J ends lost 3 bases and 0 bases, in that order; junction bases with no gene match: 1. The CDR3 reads CASSISGTSYEQYF. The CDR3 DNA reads TGTGCCAGTAGTATTAGCGGGACCTCCTACGAGCAGTACTTC.